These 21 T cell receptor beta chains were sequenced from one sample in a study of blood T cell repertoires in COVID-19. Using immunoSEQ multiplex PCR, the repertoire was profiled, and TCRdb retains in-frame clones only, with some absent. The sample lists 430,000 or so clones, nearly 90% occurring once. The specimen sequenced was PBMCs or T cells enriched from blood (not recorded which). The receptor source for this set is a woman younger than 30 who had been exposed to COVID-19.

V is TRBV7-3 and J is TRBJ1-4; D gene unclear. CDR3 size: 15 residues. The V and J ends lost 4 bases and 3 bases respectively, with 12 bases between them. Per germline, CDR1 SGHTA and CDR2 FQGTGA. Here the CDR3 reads CASSSRGGPNEKLFF. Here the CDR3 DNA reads TGTGCCAGCAGCTCCCGCGGAGGGCCTAATGAAAAACTGTTTTTT. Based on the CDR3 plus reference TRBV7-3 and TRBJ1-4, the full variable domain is GAGVSQTPSNKVTEKGKYVELRCDPISGHTALYWYRQSLGQGPEFLIYFQGTGAADDSGLPNDRFFAVRPEGSVSTLKIQRTERGDSAVYLCASSSRGGPNEKLFFGSGTQLSVL.

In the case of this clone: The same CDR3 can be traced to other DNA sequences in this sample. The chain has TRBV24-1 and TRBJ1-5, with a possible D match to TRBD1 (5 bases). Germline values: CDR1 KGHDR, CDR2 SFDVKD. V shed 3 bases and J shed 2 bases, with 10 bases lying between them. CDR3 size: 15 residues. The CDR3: CATSDPRVGNQPQHF. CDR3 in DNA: TGTGCCACCAGTGATCCCAGGGTAGGCAATCAGCCCCAGCATTTT.

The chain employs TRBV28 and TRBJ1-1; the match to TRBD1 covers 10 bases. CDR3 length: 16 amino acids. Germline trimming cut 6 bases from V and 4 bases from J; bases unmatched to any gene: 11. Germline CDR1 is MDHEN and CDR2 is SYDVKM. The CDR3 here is CASSRDRGHRVTEAFF. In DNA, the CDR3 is TGTGCCAGCAGCCGGGACAGGGGCCACCGGGTCACTGAAGCTTTCTTT.

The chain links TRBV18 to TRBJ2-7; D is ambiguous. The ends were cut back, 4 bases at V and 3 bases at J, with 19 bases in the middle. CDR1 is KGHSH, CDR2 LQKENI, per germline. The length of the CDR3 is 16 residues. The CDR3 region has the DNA TGTGCCAGCTCACGTAACCGAGGTGAACGCAGCTACGAGCAGTACTTC. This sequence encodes CASSRNRGERSYEQYF.

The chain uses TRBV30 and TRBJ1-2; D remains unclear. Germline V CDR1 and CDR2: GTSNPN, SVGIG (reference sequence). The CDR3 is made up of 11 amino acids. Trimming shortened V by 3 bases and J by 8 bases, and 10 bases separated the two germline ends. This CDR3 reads CAWSSGGGYTF. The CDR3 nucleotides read TGTGCCTGGAGCTCGGGAGGAGGCTACACCTTC. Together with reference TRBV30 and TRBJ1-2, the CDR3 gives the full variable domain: SQTIHQWPATLVQPVGSPLSLECTVEGTSNPNLYWYRQAAGRGLQLLFYSVGIGQISSEVPQNLSASRPQDRQFILSSKKLLLSDSGFYLCAWSSGGGYTFGSGTRLTVV.

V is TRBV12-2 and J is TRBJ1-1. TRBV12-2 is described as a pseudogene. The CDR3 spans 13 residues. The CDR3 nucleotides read TGTGCAAGTCGCCCCCAGGAGGACACTGAAGCTTTCTTT. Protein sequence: CASRPQEDTEAFF.

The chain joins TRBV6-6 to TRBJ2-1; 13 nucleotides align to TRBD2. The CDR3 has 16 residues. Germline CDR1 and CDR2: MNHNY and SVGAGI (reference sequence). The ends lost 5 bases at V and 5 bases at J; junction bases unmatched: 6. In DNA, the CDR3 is TGTGCCAGCAGTCGGACTAGCGGGGGATACAACAATGAGCAGTTCTTC. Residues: CASSRTSGGYNNEQFF.

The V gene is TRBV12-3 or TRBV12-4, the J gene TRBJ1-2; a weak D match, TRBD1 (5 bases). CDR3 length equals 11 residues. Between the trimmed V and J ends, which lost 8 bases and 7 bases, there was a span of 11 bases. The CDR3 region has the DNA TGTGCCAGCGGACAAGTAGGTGGCTACACCTTC. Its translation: CASGQVGGYTF.

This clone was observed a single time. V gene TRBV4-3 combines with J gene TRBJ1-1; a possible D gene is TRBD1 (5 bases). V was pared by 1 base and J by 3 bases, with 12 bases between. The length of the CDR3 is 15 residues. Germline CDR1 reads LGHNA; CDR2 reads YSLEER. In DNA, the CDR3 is TGCGCCAGCAGCCAAGGGTCCGGGGGATACACTGAAGCTTTCTTT. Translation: CASSQGSGGYTEAFF.

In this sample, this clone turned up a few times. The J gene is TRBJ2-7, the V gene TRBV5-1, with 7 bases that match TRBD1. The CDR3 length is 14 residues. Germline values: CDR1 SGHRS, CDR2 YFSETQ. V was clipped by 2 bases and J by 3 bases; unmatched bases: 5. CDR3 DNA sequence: TGCGCCAGCAGCTTTTCTCCAGGGGGCTACGAGCAGTACTTC. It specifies CASSFSPGGYEQYF.

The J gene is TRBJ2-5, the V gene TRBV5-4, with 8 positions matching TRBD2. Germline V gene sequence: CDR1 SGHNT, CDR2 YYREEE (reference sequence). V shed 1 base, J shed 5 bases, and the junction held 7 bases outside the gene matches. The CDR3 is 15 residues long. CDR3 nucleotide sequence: TGTGCCAGCAGCTTGCGGGGGGGGGTCCAGGAGACCCAGTACTTC. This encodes CASSLRGGVQETQYF.

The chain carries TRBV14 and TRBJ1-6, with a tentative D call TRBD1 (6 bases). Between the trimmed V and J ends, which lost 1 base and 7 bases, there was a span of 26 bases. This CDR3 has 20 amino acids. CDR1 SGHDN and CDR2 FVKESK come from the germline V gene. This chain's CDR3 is CASSQGILVGRGAINSPLHF. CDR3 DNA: TGTGCCAGCAGCCAAGGTATTCTCGTGGGCCGGGGGGCAATCAATTCACCCCTCCACTTT.

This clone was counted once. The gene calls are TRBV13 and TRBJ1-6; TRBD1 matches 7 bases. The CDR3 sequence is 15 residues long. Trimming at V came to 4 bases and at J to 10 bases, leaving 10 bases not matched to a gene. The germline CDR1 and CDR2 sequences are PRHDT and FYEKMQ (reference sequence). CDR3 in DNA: TGTGCCAGCAGCTCCCTTACAGGGGTAAGGTCACCCCTCCACTTT. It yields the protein CASSSLTGVRSPLHF.

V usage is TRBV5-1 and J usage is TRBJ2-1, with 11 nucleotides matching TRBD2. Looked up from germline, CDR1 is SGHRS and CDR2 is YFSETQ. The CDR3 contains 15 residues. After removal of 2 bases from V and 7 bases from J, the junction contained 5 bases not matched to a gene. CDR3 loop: CASSFELAGVNEQFF. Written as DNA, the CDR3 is TGCGCCAGCAGCTTCGAACTAGCGGGGGTAAATGAGCAGTTCTTC.

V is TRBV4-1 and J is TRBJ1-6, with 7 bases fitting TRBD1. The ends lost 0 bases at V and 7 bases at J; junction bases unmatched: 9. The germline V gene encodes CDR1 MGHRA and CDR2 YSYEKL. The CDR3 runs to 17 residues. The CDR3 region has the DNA TGCGCCAGCAGCCAAGATGAGGGGGCGAATTTGAATTCACCCCTCCACTTT. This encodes CASSQDEGANLNSPLHF.

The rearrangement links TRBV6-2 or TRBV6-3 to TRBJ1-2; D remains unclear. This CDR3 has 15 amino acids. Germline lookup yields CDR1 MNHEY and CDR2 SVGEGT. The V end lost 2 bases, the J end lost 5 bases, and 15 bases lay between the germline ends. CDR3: CASSYRQMGIYGYTF. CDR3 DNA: TGTGCCAGCAGTTACCGGCAGATGGGCATTTATGGCTACACCTTC.

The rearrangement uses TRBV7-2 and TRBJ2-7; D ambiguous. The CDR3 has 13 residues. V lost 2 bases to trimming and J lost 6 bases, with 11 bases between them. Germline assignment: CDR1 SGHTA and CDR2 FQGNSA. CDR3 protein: CASSLPPAREQYF. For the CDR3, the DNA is TGTGCCAGCAGCTTACCCCCCGCGCGCGAGCAGTACTTC.

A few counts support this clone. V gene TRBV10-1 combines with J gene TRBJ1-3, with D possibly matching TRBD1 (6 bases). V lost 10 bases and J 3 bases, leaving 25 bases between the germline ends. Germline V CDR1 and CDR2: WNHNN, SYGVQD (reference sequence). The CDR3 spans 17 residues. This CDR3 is CATAKTISGQSGNTIYF. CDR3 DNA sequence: TGCGCCACCGCCAAAACCATCTCCGGACAGAGTGGAAACACCATATATTTT.

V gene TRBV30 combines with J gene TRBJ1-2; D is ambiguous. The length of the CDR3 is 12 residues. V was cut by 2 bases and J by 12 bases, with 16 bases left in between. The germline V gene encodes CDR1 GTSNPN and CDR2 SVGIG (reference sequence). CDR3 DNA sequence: TGTGCCTGGAGTATCGGTACTGCCTCTGACACCTTC. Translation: CAWSIGTASDTF.

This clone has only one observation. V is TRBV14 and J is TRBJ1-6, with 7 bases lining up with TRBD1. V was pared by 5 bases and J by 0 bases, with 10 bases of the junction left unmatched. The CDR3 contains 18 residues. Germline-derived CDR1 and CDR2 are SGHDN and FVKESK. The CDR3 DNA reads TGTGCCAGCAGCACCCAGACAGGGATGAGCTCCTATAATTCACCCCTCCACTTT. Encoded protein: CASSTQTGMSSYNSPLHF.

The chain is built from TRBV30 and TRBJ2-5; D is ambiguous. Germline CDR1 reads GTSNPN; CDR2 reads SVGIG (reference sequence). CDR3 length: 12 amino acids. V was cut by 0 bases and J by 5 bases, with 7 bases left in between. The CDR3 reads CAWSVSRETQYF. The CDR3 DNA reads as TGTGCCTGGAGTGTAAGCAGGGAGACCCAGTACTTC.